The rows below give T cell receptor beta chains drawn from one sample of a study of cytomegalovirus exposure and HLA in healthy donors. Assay: immunoSEQ multiplex PCR; the TCRdb copy retains only in-frame clones and omits some. The sample has about 99,000 clones, 9.5% to 13% seen once. Sequenced material: PBMCs. The receptors here all came from a man between 35 and 55 years old in good health and CMV-seropositive. The conserved cysteine and the conserved F or W are not part of the CDR3 here. D genes are given only for firm matches. Only part of the rows carry a size: once, few, many, or a class if the clone is expanded.

size	length	V	J	D	CDR3
.	13	TRBV9	TRBJ2-1	TRBD1	ASSPSGTGDNEQF
.	14	TRBV7-9	TRBJ2-5	.	AGSSIGRGVQETQY
.	10	TRBV19	TRBJ2-7	.	ASRHRTGEQY
few	14	TRBV13	.	.	ASRAGPAGDPYEQY
.	15	TRBV7-2	TRBJ2-3	TRBD2	ASTVPRLAGNTDTQY
few	11	TRBV6-1	TRBJ1-2	.	ASSGHRWDGYT
.	12	TRBV25-1	TRBJ2-3	TRBD1	ATEGQFSTDTQY
few	14	TRBV4-1	TRBJ2-7	TRBD2	ASSKAGLAGKYEQY
few	10	TRBV18	TRBJ1-2	.	ASSPLEDGYT
.	11	TRBV28	TRBJ1-2	.	ASWGGQGGGYT
.	11	TRBV29-1	TRBJ2-5	.	SVDGGAQETQY
.	15	TRBV28	TRBJ1-3	.	ASSLFPNREAGNTIY
few	13	TRBV19	TRBJ2-1	TRBD2	ASRPPGLAGYEQF
few	12	TRBV13	TRBJ2-1	TRBD1	ASTRTGENNEQF
.	10	TRBV15	TRBJ2-5	.	ATSRGLAPPY
.	12	TRBV27	TRBJ2-1	TRBD2	ASRRGGATGKQF
.	14	TRBV29-1	TRBJ2-1	TRBD2	SLGGPSGRSYNEQF
.	14	TRBV10-3	TRBJ2-3	TRBD2	AISGIAGSGFDTQY
few	12	TRBV19	TRBJ2-3	.	ASSPRDSINTQY
.	11	TRBV18	TRBJ1-5	.	ASSPRGDQPQH
few	12	TRBV4-2	TRBJ2-5	.	ASSQVSRQETQY
.	13	TRBV18	TRBJ2-1	TRBD2	ASSETSGRKYEQF
.	17	TRBV7-3	TRBJ2-1	.	ASSLRGGAAVIPNNEQF
.	13	TRBV2	TRBJ2-7	TRBD1	ASSDGWTGTYEQY
few	11	TRBV10-3	TRBJ1-1	.	AISRGEGAEAF
few	11	TRBV6-5	TRBJ2-5	.	ASSSTGVETQY
.	12	TRBV29-1	TRBJ1-4	TRBD1	SVDPTGAEEKLF
few	11	TRBV11-2	TRBJ2-7	.	ASSLAGTYEQY
.	13	TRBV27	TRBJ2-5	TRBD1	ASRDRGRVMETQY
.	16	TRBV13	TRBJ2-2	TRBD2	ASSLEGTAGEYTGELF
few	14	TRBV19	TRBJ1-5	.	ASKEYGQSANQPQH
.	14	TRBV4-3	TRBJ1-1	.	ASSQQRAAGDTEAF
.	11	TRBV29-1	TRBJ2-3	.	SVGRGDTDTQY
.	13	TRBV5-1	TRBJ2-1	TRBD2	ASSWGTSGTNEQF
.	10	TRBV13	TRBJ1-4	.	ASAWGGEKLF
few	11	TRBV28	TRBJ1-1	.	ASSTPGVSEAF
few	9	TRBV7-8	TRBJ2-5	TRBD2	ASSFTSAQY
few	14	TRBV7-2	TRBJ2-3	.	ASSFPEAAGTDTQY
.	12	TRBV5-1	TRBJ2-2	.	ASSLGAQAGELF
.	14	TRBV28	TRBJ1-4	TRBD1	ASTPPSGTDGEKLF
few	11	TRBV10-3	TRBJ2-3	.	AISQPHLDTQY
.	14	TRBV7-9	TRBJ1-3	.	ASSSSGTSSGNTIY
.	11	TRBV10-3	TRBJ1-2	TRBD1	AISGTGDYGYT
once	15	TRBV9	TRBJ2-3	TRBD2	ASSPSGTSVSTDTQY
.	13	TRBV27	TRBJ1-3	.	ASSFGSPLGNTIY
.	14	TRBV2	TRBJ1-2	.	ASSMTVTEINYGYT
.	12	TRBV6-1	TRBJ1-4	.	ASSDPGLSEKLF
.	11	TRBV29-1	TRBJ2-5	TRBD2	SVGLAGQETQY
few	11	TRBV27	.	TRBD1	ASRGGQGNEQY
.	13	TRBV6-5	TRBJ1-2	TRBD1	ASSYPGQGGYGYT
.	11	TRBV6-5	TRBJ2-5	.	ASSSDYYETQY
.	15	TRBV28	TRBJ1-3	TRBD1	ASSKGQEKRSGNTIY
.	13	TRBV9	TRBJ2-2	.	ASSVLFSGTGELF